Reported below is one T cell receptor (beta chain). Antigen specificity is unknown. The PCR ran on 60 Vbeta and 13 Jbeta primers. Using immunoSEQ multiplex PCR, the repertoire was profiled, and TCRdb retains in-frame clones only, with some absent. The repertoire holds around 120,000 clones, with roughly 70% as singletons. This sample is part of a study of cytomegalovirus exposure and HLA in healthy donors. Study findings and constraints: Segments of the TCR beta V type were, in most cases, productive about 87% or about 30% of the time in an earlier analysis. Confirmation in vitro established that three CMV-associated chains were specific for CMV antigens. Some highly shared sequence variants likely arose as a pipeline artifact.

This TCR came from a man aged 35 to 55 in good health and CMV-seropositive. The material sequenced was PBMCs.

Here the CDR3 DNA reads TGTGCCAGCAGCGGGACTAGCGGGAGTCCCGATACGCAGTATTTT. Its translation: CASSGTSGSPDTQYF. The chain has TRBV6-6 and TRBJ2-3; 14 bases match TRBD2. This CDR3 comprises 15 residues. The V segment lost 6 bases and the J segment 6 bases; nucleotides outside the gene matches: 5. Germline lookup yields CDR1 MNHNY and CDR2 SVGAGI (reference sequence).